This T cell receptor (beta chain) originates from a study of cytomegalovirus exposure and HLA in healthy donors. Germline assignment: CDR1 LNHDA and CDR2 SQIVND (reference sequence). V gave up 9 bases and J gave up 6 bases, with 23 bases separating them. This CDR3 is 15 amino acids long. Amplification used 60 Vbeta primers and 13 Jbeta primers. Generated by immunoSEQ multiplex PCR, the TCRdb table keeps only in-frame clones and is missing some. The table has 200,000 or so clones, roughly 73% seen once. The TCR comes from a woman aged 25 to 39 in good health and CMV-seropositive. Sequencing used PBMCs. The J gene is TRBJ1-1, the V gene TRBV19; D is possibly TRBD1 (6 bases). CDR3 in DNA: TGTGCCAGCCGTATAGCCTCAGGGGCACTTTCTGAAGCTTTCTTT. It is translated as CASRIASGALSEAFF. Full variable domain (remainder filled in from reference TRBV19 and TRBJ1-1): DGGITQSPKYLFRKEGQNVTLSCEQNLNHDAMYWYRQDPGQGLRLIYYSQIVNDFQKGDIAEGYSVSREKKESFPLTVTSAQKNPTAFYLCASRIASGALSEAFFGQGTRLTVV.